A single sample gave rise to the 17 T cell receptor beta chains below, sequenced in a study of cytomegalovirus exposure and HLA in healthy donors. Amplification used 60 Vbeta primers and 13 Jbeta primers. Only in-frame clones appear in the TCRdb table, and some are missing; sequencing was by immunoSEQ multiplex PCR. Of 65,000 to 85,000 clones listed, approximately 71% are singletons. Sequenced input: PBMCs. The origin of the receptors is a woman younger than 45 in good health and CMV-seronegative.

The chain links TRBV4-3 to TRBJ1-2; perhaps TRBD1 as D (5 bases). V was trimmed by 0 bases and J by 4 bases, leaving 15 bases between them. The CDR3 is 16 amino acids. Germline V gene sequence: CDR1 LGHNA, CDR2 YSLEER. The DNA of the CDR3 is TGCGCCAGCAGCCAAGAGACAGCGGGTTTAGGCTATGGCTACACCTTC. This gives the protein CASSQETAGLGYGYTF.

V and J are TRBV27 and TRBJ1-2; D may be TRBD1 (6 bases). Germline V gene data show CDR1 as MNHEY and CDR2 as SMNVEV (reference sequence). V lost 3 bases and J 2 bases, leaving 10 bases between the germline ends. This CDR3 has 14 residues. CDR3 region: CASSLGGGNYGYTF. CDR3 DNA sequence: TGTGCCAGCAGTTTGGGGGGGGGCAACTATGGCTACACCTTC.

This clone was found a few times. The chain couples TRBV19 to TRBJ1-5; the D gene is possibly TRBD1 (6 bases). The length of the CDR3 is 15 residues. Germline V gene lookup returns CDR1 LNHDA and CDR2 SQIVND (reference sequence). Trimming left V 6 bases short and J 1 base short, with 13 bases between. The CDR3 loop is CASSERGLSNQPQHF. The CDR3 coding sequence is TGTGCCAGTAGCGAAAGGGGGTTGAGCAATCAGCCCCAGCATTTT.

The J gene is TRBJ2-3, the V gene TRBV7-3; D gene ambiguous. The CDR3 contains 14 residues. The V and J ends lost 5 bases and 0 bases respectively, with 9 bases between them. The germline V gene encodes CDR1 SGHTA and CDR2 FQGTGA. CDR3 amino acids: CASSTQLSTDTQYF. The CDR3, as DNA: TGTGCCAGCAGCACCCAACTGAGCACAGATACGCAGTATTTT.

The chain joins TRBV30 to TRBJ2-3; 14 nucleotides align to TRBD2. The germline V gene has CDR1 GTSNPN and CDR2 SVGIG (reference sequence). V dropped 4 bases and J dropped 2; count of bases not matched to a gene: 11. The CDR3 contains 18 residues. CDR3 nucleotides: TGTGCCTGGAACATAGCAGGACTAGCGGGGGGCCTCACAGATACGCAGTATTTT. This sequence encodes CAWNIAGLAGGLTDTQYF. Drawing the rest from reference TRBV30 and TRBJ2-3, the complete variable domain is SQTIHQWPATLVQPVGSPLSLECTVEGTSNPNLYWYRQAAGRGLQLLFYSVGIGQISSEVPQNLSASRPQDRQFILSSKKLLLSDSGFYLCAWNIAGLAGGLTDTQYFGPGTRLTVL.

This clone has just a few counts. The rearrangement links TRBV19 to TRBJ1-4; TRBD1 matches at 7 bases. The CDR3 runs to 15 residues. Germline V CDR1 and CDR2: LNHDA, SQIVND (reference sequence). Trimming cost V 7 bases and J 5 bases; bases outside gene matches: 10. CDR3 protein: CASNFGADRNEKLFF. The CDR3 DNA sequence: TGTGCCAGTAACTTCGGGGCGGACAGGAATGAAAAACTGTTTTTT.

This clone showed up just a few times. The chain is built from TRBV28 and TRBJ1-6; no definite D call. This CDR3 contains 15 residues. Germline V gives CDR1 MDHEN, CDR2 SYDVKM. Trimming left V 6 bases short and J 0 bases short, with 9 bases between. As DNA, the CDR3 is TGTGCCAGCAGGCCCTACAGCTCCTATAATTCACCCCTCCACTTT. Residues: CASRPYSSYNSPLHF.

The rearrangement joins TRBV2 to TRBJ2-1; D possibly corresponds to TRBD1 (5 bases). There are 14 residues in the CDR3. Germline CDR1 reads SNHLY; CDR2 reads FYNNEI. V was shortened by 5 bases and J by 5 bases, with 13 bases between the two germline ends. CDR3 DNA sequence: TGTGCCAGCAGTAGGGTCAGGGAAGACAATGAGCAGTTCTTC. Amino acids: CASSRVREDNEQFF. The full variable domain, with the rest looked up from reference TRBV2 and TRBJ2-1, is EPEVTQTPSHQVTQMGQEVILRCVPISNHLYFYWYRQILGQKVEFLVSFYNNEISEKSEIFDDQFSVERPDGSNFTLKIRSTKLEDSAMYFCASSRVREDNEQFFGPGTRLTVL.

The chain has TRBV7-9 and TRBJ1-1, with D uncertain. V was pared by 5 bases and J by 5 bases, with 15 bases between. The V gene's germline CDR1 is SEHNR and CDR2 FQNEAQ (reference sequence). The CDR3 has 14 residues. The CDR3 bases are TGTGCCAGCAGCCGGGAAGGTGGGTGGACTGAAGCTTTCTTT. This encodes CASSREGGWTEAFF.

The chain joins TRBV7-2 to TRBJ1-1, with unresolved D. The CDR3 runs 15 residues. Germline V gene sequence: CDR1 SGHTA, CDR2 FQGNSA. Deletions cut 5 bases from V and 1 base from J, with 14 bases between. The CDR3 DNA follows: TGTGCCAGCAGCCCCCGAGGTGGGAGGAACACTGAAGCTTTCTTT. Translation gives CASSPRGGRNTEAFF. Together with reference TRBV7-2 and TRBJ1-1, the CDR3 gives the full variable domain: GAGVSQSPSNKVTEKGKDVELRCDPISGHTALYWYRQSLGQGLEFLIYFQGNSAPDKSGLPSDRFSAERTGGSVSTLTIQRTQQEDSAVYLCASSPRGGRNTEAFFGQGTRLTVV.

This rearrangement joins TRBV5-4 to TRBJ1-3; 9 positions agree with TRBD1. From germline, CDR1 is SGHNT and CDR2 YYREEE (reference sequence). The CDR3 is made up of 18 amino acids. The CDR3 DNA is TGTGACAACCCACCGGGACAGGGCCGTGATTACTCTGGAAACACCATATATTTT. This sequence encodes CDNPPGQGRDYSGNTIYF.

A note on this clone: Relative to the germline gene, one junction end is altered; a read error may explain this. The chain employs TRBV2 and TRBJ2-7; D perhaps matches TRBD1 (7 bases). The CDR3 extends over 12 amino acids. CDR1 is SNHLY and CDR2 is FYNNEI in the germline V gene. CDR3 nucleotide sequence: TGTTCCAGCGGGCAGGGGGCCTACGAGCAGTACTTC. Amino acid sequence: CSSGQGAYEQYF.

This clone was counted between two and nine times. The gene calls are TRBV30 and TRBJ1-1; D unclear. This CDR3 contains 11 residues. CDR1 is GTSNPN and CDR2 is SVGIG in the germline V gene (reference sequence). V lost 2 bases and J lost 8, with 9 bases in between. The DNA for the CDR3 is TGTGCCTGGAGTAGGAGACGAGAAGCTTTCTTT. This gives the protein CAWSRRREAFF.

The chain joins TRBV7-3 to TRBJ2-4, with a weak D call TRBD1 (5 bases). V lost 3 bases to trimming and J lost 2 bases, with 8 bases between them. Germline assignment: CDR1 SGHTA and CDR2 FQGTGA. This CDR3 comprises 14 residues. CDR3 coding DNA: TGTGCCAGCAGCTTGGACACGACCAAAAACATTCAGTACTTC. Translation: CASSLDTTKNIQYF.

This rearrangement joins TRBV6-6 to TRBJ1-1; the D is unclear. The germline V gene encodes CDR1 MNHNY and CDR2 SVGAGI (reference sequence). The CDR3 totals 14 residues. V was trimmed by 0 bases and J by 2 bases, leaving 7 bases between them. As DNA, the CDR3 is TGTGCCAGCAGTTACTCTTTCACTAACACTGAAGCTTTCTTT. It translates to CASSYSFTNTEAFF.

V and J are TRBV11-2 and TRBJ2-7; D is possibly TRBD2 (5 bases). The V gene's germline CDR1 is SGHAT and CDR2 FQNNGV. V dropped 2 bases and J dropped 4 bases, with 15 bases sitting between them. This CDR3 has 15 residues. The CDR3 protein is CASSLRGGPLYEQYF. The CDR3 nucleotides read TGTGCCAGCAGCTTACGAGGAGGTCCCCTTTACGAGCAGTACTTC.

This clone has a handful of counts. The chain uses TRBV6-1 and TRBJ1-6; TRBD1 is a possible D gene (6 bases). V shed 4 bases and J shed 7 bases, with 11 bases lying between them. The CDR3 sequence is 14 residues long. CDR1 and CDR2 (germline): MNHNS, SASEGT. The CDR3 sequence: CASSAGASNSPLHF. As DNA, the CDR3 is TGTGCCAGCAGTGCAGGGGCCTCCAATTCACCCCTCCACTTT.